These T cell receptor beta chains were read from a single sample in a study of blood T cell repertoires in COVID-19. Clones were read by immunoSEQ multiplex PCR, and TCRdb kept only the in-frame ones, dropping some. The sample consists of tens of thousands of clones, about 90% of them appearing once. Material: peripheral blood. Source of these receptors: a woman between 50 and 59 years old with active or convalescent COVID-19. Both conserved end residues are part of each CDR3. Fields, in order: V gene, clone size, D gene, J gene, CDR3 DNA, CDR3 protein. A D gene is named only where the DNA matches it firmly. The size field is filled for only some rows; it gives once, few, many or a size class.

TRBV2	NA	NA	TRBJ1-4	TGTGCCAGCTTTGGGCTGTCGAGTGAACAACTGTTTTTT	CASFGLSSEQLFF
TRBV19	NA	NA	TRBJ1-2	TGTGCCAGTAGCTTTAACTATGGCTACACCTTC	CASSFNYGYTF
TRBV7-3	NA	NA	TRBJ2-3	TGTGCCAGCAGCTTAGGGGCAGACCGAAGCACAGATACGCAGTATTTT	CASSLGADRSTDTQYF
TRBV30	NA	NA	TRBJ1-6	TGTGCCGGGCGCCGGGGGAGCTCCTATAATTCACCCCTCCACTTT	CAGRRGSSYNSPLHF
TRBV6-5	NA	NA	TRBJ1-3	TGTGCCAGCCAAATTACTGGAGGGTCAGGAAACACCATATATTTT	CASQITGGSGNTIYF
TRBV5-1	NA	NA	TRBJ2-2	TGCGCCAGCAGCTTCCGGGATCCGAACACCGGGGAGCTGTTTTTT	CASSFRDPNTGELFF
TRBV12-3/TRBV12-4	NA	NA	TRBJ1-1	TGTGCCAGCAGTTTAATCGAGCGCACTGAAGCTTTCTTT	CASSLIERTEAFF
TRBV19	NA	NA	TRBJ2-2	TGTGCCAGTAGTAGGTTTAAAGGACAGTCGAACACCGGGGAGCTGTTTTTT	CASSRFKGQSNTGELFF
TRBV19	NA	NA	TRBJ1-2	TGTGCCAGTAGCCCCAACGAGAGGGAGGGGAAAGGCTACACCTTC	CASSPNEREGKGYTF
TRBV18	NA	NA	TRBJ1-1	TGTGCCAGCTCGATTTCGGCACTGACACTTATGAACACTGAAGCTTTCTTT	CASSISALTLMNTEAFF
TRBV7-9	NA	TRBD2	TRBJ2-1	TGTGCCAGCAGCTCAGGGGCTAGCGGGGAGAATGAGCAGTTCTTC	CASSSGASGENEQFF
TRBV7-2	NA	TRBD2	TRBJ2-7	TGTGCCAGCAGCTTAGCTATACTAGCGGGGGGAATCCACGAGCAGTACTTC	CASSLAILAGGIHEQYF
TRBV9	NA	NA	TRBJ1-2	TGTGCCAGCAGCCCGGACCCAGACAGGAGTTTCTATGGCTACACCTTC	CASSPDPDRSFYGYTF
TRBV9	NA	TRBD1	TRBJ1-1	TGTGCCAGCAGCGCGACAGGGGTATCGTCCTCTGAAGCTTTCTTT	CASSATGVSSSEAFF
TRBV2	NA	NA	TRBJ2-7	TGTGCCAGCCTCTCCGGGGGAGGGGACAACGAGCAGTACTTC	CASLSGGGDNEQYF
TRBV24-1	NA	TRBD1	TRBJ1-1	TGTGCCACCTTCGGACAGGGACGCGCTTTCTTT	CATFGQGRAFF
TRBV5-6	NA	NA	TRBJ1-1	TGTGCCAGCAGGGCGAGGGCAGGCTGGAACACTGAAGCTTTCTTT	CASRARAGWNTEAFF
TRBV19	NA	TRBD2	TRBJ2-3	TGTGCCAGTAGGAGGACGGCCGGGGGGGGCACAGATACGCAGTATTTT	CASRRTAGGGTDTQYF
TRBV30	NA	NA	TRBJ1-1	TGTGCCTGGCGCCAGGGCGTAGGTGAAGCTTTCTTT	CAWRQGVGEAFF
TRBV10-3	NA	TRBD1	TRBJ2-1	TGTGCCATCGGGCTAGGGACAGGGGGCGTAAATGAGCAGTTCTTC	CAIGLGTGGVNEQFF
TRBV2	few	TRBD1	TRBJ1-2	TGTGCCAGCAGCCGTTTGCACAGGGGTATCGATGGCTACACCTTC	CASSRLHRGIDGYTF
TRBV30	NA	NA	TRBJ1-2	TGTGCCTGGAGTGTAGGACAGCTAGGCTACACCTTC	CAWSVGQLGYTF
TRBV9	NA	TRBD1	TRBJ1-1	TGTGCCAGCACCTTCATGACAGGGGAGAACACTGAAGCTTTCTTT	CASTFMTGENTEAFF
TRBV9	NA	TRBD2	TRBJ2-5	TGTGCCAGCAGCGTAGATGCTAGCGGGGGGGCAGGAGAGACCCAGTACTTC	CASSVDASGGAGETQYF
TRBV21-1	NA	NA	TRBJ1-1	TGTGCCAGCAGCTTCCGACAGGGGGGCATGGCCGGGAACACTGAAGCTTTCTTT	CASSFRQGGMAGNTEAFF
TRBV5-5	NA	NA	TRBJ2-3	TGTGCCAGCAGCCCTCTCTTAGATACGCAGTATTTT	CASSPLLDTQYF
TRBV7-9	few	NA	TRBJ2-1	TGTGCCAGCAGCCTCCTAGGGGGGGCGACAGGTGGGCAGTTCTTC	CASSLLGGATGGQFF
TRBV7-9	NA	NA	TRBJ2-5	TGTGCCAGCAGCTACGGGGATCAAGAGACCCAGTACTTC	CASSYGDQETQYF